This is a list of T cell receptor beta chains from one sample in a study of blood T cell repertoires in COVID-19. Measured with immunoSEQ multiplex PCR; TCRdb has only the in-frame clones, and not every one. The sample lists about 190,000 clones, around four fifths seen once, with about an eighth in the top ten. The sequenced sample consisted of peripheral blood. The receptor set was obtained from a man aged 25 to 40 with active or convalescent COVID-19. The conserved cysteine and the conserved F or W are not part of the CDR3 here. Each record gives: V gene, D gene, CDR3 protein. D genes are given only for firm matches.

V: TRBV9; D: .; CDR3: ASSVEGDATNEKLF
V: TRBV12-3/TRBV12-4; D: .; CDR3: ASSSGRKDGYT
V: TRBV7-2; D: .; CDR3: ASSPSGYQETQY
V: TRBV5-1; D: TRBD1; CDR3: ASSHDRGSSHSEETQY
V: TRBV6-5; D: TRBD1; CDR3: ASSSGQDYQETQY
V: TRBV5-4; D: .; CDR3: ASRSGVAYTYEQY
V: TRBV7-8; D: TRBD1; CDR3: ASSSPGTGVIGELF
V: TRBV6-4; D: TRBD2; CDR3: ASSESGAPDTQY
V: TRBV6-2/TRBV6-3; D: .; CDR3: ASSPGSHGYT
V: TRBV4-3; D: .; CDR3: ASSQDRSPGYEQY
V: TRBV27; D: .; CDR3: ASSEGGSNQPQH
V: TRBV19; D: TRBD1; CDR3: ASSPGTSGTGREKLF
V: TRBV24-1; D: .; CDR3: AIGGESNYGYT
V: TRBV20-1; D: TRBD2; CDR3: SASRLAGGQETQY
V: TRBV2; D: .; CDR3: ASRLGQDTQY
V: TRBV27; D: TRBD2; CDR3: ASRLDPTSGREDIQY
V: TRBV6-6; D: TRBD1; CDR3: ASSPGTGVYGETQY
V: TRBV21-1; D: .; CDR3: ASSKGGRGTAHVSVSYEQY
V: TRBV10-3; D: .; CDR3: AISGLDSGGSGNTIY
V: TRBV6-2/TRBV6-3; D: TRBD1; CDR3: ASSYSDRGGREQY